The clone carrying this TCR beta chain showed up just a few times. Antigen specificity is unknown. The record originates from a study of blood T cells in healthy people across ages. Study conclusions and caveats: Diversity figures based on one million T cells were deemed too low. The recorded TCR beta diversity per million T cells decreased in a roughly linear manner with age. Naive T cell percentage strongly correlated with TCR beta diversity.

The CDR3 loop spans 13 amino acids. CDR1 is ENHRY and CDR2 is SYGVKD in the germline V gene. Trimming took 3 bases from V and 4 from J, leaving 9 bases between them. A sample-barcoded 5' primer and a J-beta primer mix were used in a second PCR of roughly 7 to 11 cycles. From each sample, at least 3 million paired-end reads containing CDR3 were obtained. TCRdb independently ran MiXCR on the 5' RACE reads; one entry per CDR3 protein. The sample lists over 1,500,000 distinct CDR3 sequences; 35% to 50% were seen once. Sample: blood. This TCR came from a human donor in good health. The J gene is TRBJ1-2, the V gene TRBV10-3; D is undetermined. The CDR3 DNA reads TGTGCCATCAGTGAAGGGAATCCCTATGGCTACACCTTC. This codes for CAISEGNPYGYTF.